Listed below are T cell receptor beta chains from one sample, sequenced in a study of T cell clonotyping in hematopoietic cell transplantation. The protocol was immunoSEQ multiplex PCR, while the TCRdb copy is restricted to in-frame clones and leaves out a portion. The data hold some 35,000 clones, with roughly 95% observed a single time. Source: peripheral blood mononuclear cells, taken before stem cell transplant. Source of these receptors: a man between 35 and 55 years old with chronic myeloid leukemia. Some clones in this sample may be carry-over from other donors' samples. CDR3s include the opening cysteine and the closing phenylalanine or tryptophan. The order of the fields is D gene, V gene, J gene, clone size, CDR3 protein, CDR3 DNA. A D gene is named only where the DNA matches it firmly. Not every row has a clone size; where given, it reads once, few, many or a size class.

D: TRBD1
V: TRBV11-3
J: TRBJ1-1
size: -
CDR3: CASSFQGGTEAFF
DNA: TGTGCCAGCAGCTTCCAGGGGGGCACTGAAGCTTTCTTT

D: -
V: TRBV11-2
J: TRBJ1-2
size: once
CDR3: CASRPDGGRGYTF
DNA: TGTGCCAGCAGACCTGACGGGGGTAGGGGCTACACCTTC

D: TRBD1
V: TRBV19
J: TRBJ1-6
size: once
CDR3: CASRPGQQNSPLHF
DNA: TGTGCCAGTAGACCGGGACAGCAAAATTCACCCCTCCACTTT

D: TRBD1
V: TRBV4-3
J: TRBJ2-1
size: -
CDR3: CASSYIIYSGTGTYNEQFF
DNA: TGCGCCAGCAGCTACATCATATACTCCGGGACAGGAACCTACAATGAGCAGTTCTTC

D: -
V: TRBV6-1
J: TRBJ2-5
size: -
CDR3: CASSEGGGGLQETQYF
DNA: TGTGCCAGCAGTGAAGGCGGCGGGGGCCTGCAAGAGACCCAGTACTTC

D: -
V: TRBV30
J: TRBJ1-2
size: -
CDR3: CAWKNRANNYGYTF
DNA: TGTGCCTGGAAAAACAGGGCTAATAACTATGGCTACACCTTC

D: TRBD2
V: TRBV15
J: TRBJ2-5
size: -
CDR3: CATSRGGGGETQYF
DNA: TGTGCCACCAGCAGAGGCGGGGGAGGTGAGACCCAGTACTTC

D: -
V: TRBV19
J: TRBJ1-3
size: -
CDR3: CASTSTVSGNTIYF
DNA: TGTGCCAGTACGTCGACAGTCTCTGGAAACACCATATATTTT

D: TRBD1
V: TRBV30
J: TRBJ1-1
size: -
CDR3: CAWGDRDTEAFF
DNA: TGTGCCTGGGGCGACAGGGACACTGAAGCTTTCTTT

D: -
V: TRBV6-4
J: TRBJ1-2
size: -
CDR3: CASSDTPQGLGGYTF
DNA: TGTGCCAGCAGTGACACACCTCAGGGTCTGGGGGGCTACACCTTC

D: -
V: TRBV6-6
J: TRBJ1-5
size: -
CDR3: CASRALGSNQPQHF
DNA: TGTGCCAGCAGGGCCTTGGGGAGCAATCAGCCCCAGCATTTT

D: TRBD1
V: TRBV7-9
J: TRBJ2-6
size: -
CDR3: CASWGQGLSGSGVLTF
DNA: TGTGCCAGCTGGGGACAGGGCCTTTCAGGGAGTGGAGTCCTGACTTTC

D: -
V: TRBV7-2
J: TRBJ2-7
size: -
CDR3: CASSLAESYEQYF
DNA: TGTGCCAGCAGCTTAGCCGAGAGCTACGAGCAGTACTTC

D: -
V: TRBV11-2
J: TRBJ2-7
size: -
CDR3: CASSPQVSYEQYF
DNA: TGTGCCAGCAGCCCCCAAGTCTCCTACGAGCAGTACTTC

D: -
V: TRBV7-2
J: TRBJ2-7
size: -
CDR3: CASSVTVNSYEQYF
DNA: TGTGCCAGCAGCGTCACCGTCAACTCCTACGAGCAGTACTTC

D: -
V: TRBV25-1
J: TRBJ1-1
size: -
CDR3: CASKLGLEAFF
DNA: TGTGCCAGCAAGCTGGGGCTGGAAGCTTTCTTT

D: TRBD1
V: TRBV6-1
J: TRBJ1-4
size: once
CDR3: CASSPRGTGGEKLFF
DNA: TGTGCCAGCAGTCCTAGGGGGACAGGGGGTGAAAAACTGTTTTTT

D: -
V: TRBV2
J: TRBJ2-1
size: -
CDR3: CASRYRGGYNEQFF
DNA: TGTGCCAGCAGGTACAGGGGAGGCTACAATGAGCAGTTCTTC

D: -
V: TRBV7-2
J: TRBJ1-3
size: once
CDR3: CASSTPSSGNTIYF
DNA: TGTGCCAGCAGTACTCCCAGCTCTGGAAACACCATATATTTT

D: TRBD1
V: TRBV2
J: TRBJ2-3
size: -
CDR3: CASRGQGTDTQYF
DNA: TGTGCCAGCAGGGGACAGGGAACAGATACGCAGTATTTT

D: -
V: TRBV7-2
J: TRBJ2-2
size: -
CDR3: CASSSLQDGELFF
DNA: TGTGCCAGCAGCTCCCTGCAGGACGGGGAGCTGTTTTTT

D: TRBD1
V: TRBV7-2
J: TRBJ1-2
size: -
CDR3: CASSGQGQGMGYTF
DNA: TGTGCCAGCAGCGGACAGGGACAGGGGATGGGCTACACCTTC

D: TRBD1
V: TRBV6-5
J: TRBJ1-4
size: -
CDR3: CASRAGGGGEKLFF
DNA: TGTGCCAGCAGGGCAGGGGGCGGAGGTGAAAAACTGTTTTTT

D: TRBD1
V: TRBV4-1
J: TRBJ2-7
size: -
CDR3: CASSQVGTGIYGQYF
DNA: TGCGCCAGCAGCCAAGTAGGGACAGGCATCTACGGGCAGTACTTC

D: -
V: TRBV21-1
J: TRBJ2-2
size: once
CDR3: CASSKVCEGSSTGELFF
DNA: TGTGCCAGCAGCAAAGTGTGTGAGGGGTCGAGCACCGGGGAGCTGTTTTTT

D: -
V: TRBV7-2
J: TRBJ1-2
size: -
CDR3: CASSPDSGTGGYTF
DNA: TGTGCCAGCAGCCCTGACAGCGGGACGGGGGGCTACACCTTC

D: -
V: TRBV13
J: TRBJ2-1
size: -
CDR3: CASSLVQNEQFF
DNA: TGTGCCAGCAGCTTAGTACAGAATGAGCAGTTCTTC

D: -
V: TRBV10-3
J: TRBJ2-1
size: -
CDR3: CAISESARNGNEQFF
DNA: TGTGCCATCAGTGAGTCGGCCCGTAACGGCAATGAGCAGTTCTTC

D: -
V: TRBV7-8
J: TRBJ1-5
size: -
CDR3: CASSRYSNQPQHF
DNA: TGTGCCAGCAGCCGATATAGCAATCAGCCCCAGCATTTT

D: -
V: TRBV5-6
J: TRBJ2-3
size: once
CDR3: CASSSSGAQYF
DNA: TGTGCCAGCAGCTCGTCAGGGGCGCAGTATTTT

D: -
V: TRBV2
J: TRBJ1-1
size: -
CDR3: CASILQGNTEAFF
DNA: TGTGCCAGCATTCTACAGGGGAACACTGAAGCTTTCTTT

D: TRBD1
V: TRBV4-1
J: TRBJ1-1
size: few
CDR3: CASSQAHRGRTEAFF
DNA: TGCGCCAGCAGCCAAGCTCACAGGGGGCGGACTGAAGCTTTCTTT

D: -
V: TRBV29-1
J: TRBJ1-6
size: -
CDR3: CSVGSDINSPLHF
DNA: TGCAGCGTTGGATCGGATATCAATTCACCCCTCCACTTT

D: TRBD2
V: TRBV19
J: TRBJ2-7
size: -
CDR3: CASSKVAGPTDYEQYF
DNA: TGTGCCAGTAGTAAGGTAGCGGGGCCAACGGACTACGAGCAGTACTTC

D: -
V: TRBV28
J: TRBJ1-6
size: -
CDR3: CASSLDGFYNSPLHF
DNA: TGTGCCAGCAGTTTAGATGGGTTCTATAATTCACCCCTCCACTTT

D: -
V: TRBV5-5
J: TRBJ1-3
size: once
CDR3: CASSSIHPGILSGNTIYF
DNA: TGTGCCAGCAGCTCTATACACCCAGGGATCCTCTCTGGAAACACCATATATTTT

D: TRBD1
V: TRBV27
J: TRBJ1-2
size: -
CDR3: CASGMTGLSTYTF
DNA: TGTGCCAGTGGGATGACAGGGCTTTCGACCTACACCTTC

D: -
V: TRBV28
J: TRBJ1-4
size: once
CDR3: CASSLPGATNEKLFF
DNA: TGTGCCAGCAGTCTCCCGGGAGCAACTAATGAAAAACTGTTTTTT

D: TRBD2
V: TRBV7-7
J: TRBJ2-3
size: -
CDR3: CASSLGAGGSDTQYF
DNA: TGTGCCAGCAGCTTAGGAGCGGGGGGTTCAGATACGCAGTATTTT

D: -
V: TRBV29-1
J: TRBJ2-3
size: -
CDR3: CSVGTDTQYF
DNA: TGCAGCGTTGGGACAGATACGCAGTATTTT

D: -
V: TRBV7-3
J: TRBJ1-5
size: once
CDR3: CASSLNVHQPQHF
DNA: TGTGCCAGCAGCTTAAACGTTCATCAGCCCCAGCATTTT